The rows below give T cell receptor beta chains drawn from one sample of a study of shared clonotypes between healthy human individuals. Sequencing used immunoSEQ multiplex PCR; TCRdb keeps in-frame clones, though not all of them. The sample yields more than 2 million clones, about 94% seen once. Sequenced: naive CD8+ T cells sorted from blood. The receptor set was obtained from a man younger than 30 in good health. Each CDR3 is given without its conserved first and last residue. Expanded clones get a size class; other rows say once, few or many, or leave the size out.

>.|TRBV2
ASRVNPEESWSPLH
>.|TRBV10-3
AIKEAGGMDGYT
>.|TRBV19
ASSVGQDPYQPQH
>.|TRBV6-5
ASSYNREGTGELF
>.|TRBV27
ASTLYQDYNEQF
>.|TRBV27
ASSLLFGNTEAF
>.|TRBV4-1
ASSQGLLTDTQY
>.|TRBV11-2
ASTQEPLPSEETQY
>.|TRBV11-2
ASSLGWGGVSYNEQF
>.|TRBV4-1
ASSLLGLAASNEQF
>.|TRBV7-9
ASSGSGTSTDTQY
>few|TRBV25-1
ASSPTGNAQPQH
>.|TRBV4-1
ASSHGGNEQF
>.|TRBV27
ASSLLGGDTQY
>.|TRBV5-6
ASSLQLAGEFLAKNIQY
>.|TRBV12-5
ASVSTGTATNEKLF
>.|TRBV4-1
ASSPKGPSTYEQY
>.|TRBV4-3
ASSQDENRGNTEAF
>.|TRBV7-9
ASSLLGMSSAGPGYEQY
>once|TRBV2
ASSHDPGLETVDTQY
>.|TRBV11-2
ASSLGSGRSRAYEQY
>.|TRBV29-1
SVDVGGNQPQH
>.|TRBV21-1
ASSSRQGVSYEQY
>.|TRBV7-2
ASSFRLAGGTDTQY
>.|TRBV27
ASRVLAGALEQY
>.|TRBV30
AWSGGHEQF
>.|TRBV19
ASSSRDGGQANWDTIY
>.|TRBV6-5
ASSWRESPYEQY
>.|TRBV6-5
ASSYYGQPYEQY
>.|TRBV5-8
ASSWELGFYGYT
>.|TRBV6-5
ASSSDSNLHYGYT
>.|TRBV7-8
ASSLDPAGGYNEQF
>.|TRBV5-1
ATRTGSEQF
>.|TRBV4-1
ASSQGGGYGYT
>.|TRBV5-1
ASSFTGEHTEAF
>once|TRBV7-9
ASSKSTSGSYEQY
>once|TRBV5-1
ASSSSLEPGLLYEQY
>.|TRBV11-3
ASSLAAGSSYEQY
>.|TRBV27
ASSRQDRNSPLH
>.|TRBV28
ASRPTKESSYNSPLH
>.|TRBV7-9
ASSQSWDVGGYT
>.|TRBV30
ASDKGVAGGTNEQF
>.|TRBV11-2
ASTLTGGSYEQY
>.|TRBV5-6
ASSLGTGGQPQH
>.|TRBV7-9
ASSKGLAEYEQY
>.|TRBV5-6
ASSFSVAMAYEQY
>once|TRBV4-3
ASSPEGSPYEQY
>.|TRBV27
ASSPADGGAVGEQF
>.|TRBV10-3
AITSGNEQY
>.|TRBV27
ASSLTGFSYEQY
>.|TRBV2
ARNKGQMNTEAF
>.|TRBV21-1
ASSHREQRNTEAF
>.|TRBV7-2
ASSSGLGALNEQF
>.|TRBV6-6
ASSWLADDNEQF
>.|TRBV5-5
ASSLVDSFSGNTIY